This T cell receptor beta chain was sequenced for a study of blood T cell repertoires in COVID-19. Study-level information: Collection of acute and convalescent COVID-19 samples took place in the United States, Italy and Spain. Nucleic acid was either cDNA or gDNA, and it came from T cells, B-cell-depleted T cells, or PBMCs.

The CDR3 contains 17 residues. Per the germline V gene, CDR1 is SGHVS and CDR2 is FNYEAQ. The ends were cut back, 1 base at V and 1 base at J, with 14 bases in the middle. Some clones are missing from TCRdb's copy, which holds only in-frame ones; the method was immunoSEQ multiplex PCR. The sample has 130,000 or so clones, 82% seen once. Sequences were obtained from peripheral blood. The J gene is TRBJ2-1, the V gene TRBV7-6; no reliable D call. The sequence was collected from a woman between 65 and 79 years old with acute or convalescent COVID-19. CDR3 sequence reads: CASSLEPAGLSYNEQFF. CDR3 DNA sequence: TGTGCCAGCAGCTTAGAACCAGCAGGCCTTTCCTACAATGAGCAGTTCTTC.